This T cell receptor (beta chain) was sequenced during a study of vaccination and CD4 T cells after COVID-19. With regard to this clonotype: What it recognizes is unknown.

As for treatment: roughly 10-day PBMC culture with coronavirus spike peptide pools or control peptides (ViraFEST assay). Overall study findings and caveats: Looking at convalescent patients, 304 of their 307 vaccine-specific clones were spike mono-reactive.

This CDR3 has 14 amino acids. V dropped 10 bases and J dropped 2 bases, with 18 bases sitting between them. In germline, CDR1 is MNHNS, CDR2 SASEGT. Oncomine TCR Beta short-read sequencing was applied to DNA from cultured CD4+ T cells. Each CDR3 protein is one row after TCRdb ran MiXCR on the PCR reads. The sample lists 6,500 to 8,500 distinct CDR3 sequences, less than 80% seen once, with over 15% in the top ten. V and J are TRBV6-1 and TRBJ2-7, with D perhaps assigned TRBD1 or TRBD2 (5 bases each). This specimen consisted of cultured CD4+ T cells from blood, obtained after SARS-CoV-2 vaccination. This TCR derives from a human donor with COVID-19. CDR3 protein: CATPSRAPPYEQYF. CDR3 sequence (DNA): TGTGCCACCCCTAGCAGGGCGCCCCCCTACGAGCAGTACTTC.